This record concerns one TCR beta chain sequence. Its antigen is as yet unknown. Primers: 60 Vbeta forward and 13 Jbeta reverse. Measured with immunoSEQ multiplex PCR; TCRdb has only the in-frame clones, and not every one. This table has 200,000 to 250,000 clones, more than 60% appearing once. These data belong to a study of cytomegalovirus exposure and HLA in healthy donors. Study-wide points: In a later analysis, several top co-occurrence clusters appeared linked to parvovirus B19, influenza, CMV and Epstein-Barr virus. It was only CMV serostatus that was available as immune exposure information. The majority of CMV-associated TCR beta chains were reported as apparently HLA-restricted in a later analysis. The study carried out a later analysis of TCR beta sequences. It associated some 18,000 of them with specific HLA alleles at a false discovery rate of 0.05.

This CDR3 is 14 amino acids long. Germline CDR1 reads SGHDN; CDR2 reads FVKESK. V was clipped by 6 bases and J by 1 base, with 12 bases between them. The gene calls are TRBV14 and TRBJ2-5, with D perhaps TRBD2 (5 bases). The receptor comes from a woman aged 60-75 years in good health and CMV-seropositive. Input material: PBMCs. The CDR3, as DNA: TGTGCCAGCAGTCCCGGACGGGGCCAAGAGACCCAGTACTTC. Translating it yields CASSPGRGQETQYF.